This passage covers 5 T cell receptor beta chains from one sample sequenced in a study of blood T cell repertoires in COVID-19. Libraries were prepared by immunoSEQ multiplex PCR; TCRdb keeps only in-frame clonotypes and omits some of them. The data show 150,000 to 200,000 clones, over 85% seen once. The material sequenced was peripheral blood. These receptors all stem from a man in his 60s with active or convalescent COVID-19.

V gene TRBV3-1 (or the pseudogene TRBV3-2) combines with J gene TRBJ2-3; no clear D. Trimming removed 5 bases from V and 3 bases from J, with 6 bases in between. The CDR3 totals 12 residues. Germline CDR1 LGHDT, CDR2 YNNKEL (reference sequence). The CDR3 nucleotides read TGTGCCAGCAGCTTGGCAACAGATACGCAGTATTTT. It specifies CASSLATDTQYF.

The CDR3 spells CASSLGVDRVREQYF. In DNA, the CDR3 is TGTGCCAGCAGCTTAGGGGTGGACAGGGTAAGAGAGCAGTACTTC. The V gene is TRBV7-8, the J gene TRBJ2-7; 8 bases match TRBD1. V was pared by 1 base and J by 7 bases, with 9 bases of the junction left unmatched. The CDR3 is 15 amino acids. The germline V gene has CDR1 SGHVS and CDR2 FQNEAQ. The full variable domain, with the rest looked up from reference TRBV7-8 and TRBJ2-7, is GAGVSQSPRYKVAKRGQDVALRCDPISGHVSLFWYQQALGQGPEFLTYFQNEAQLDKSGLPSDRFFAERPEGSVSTLKIQRTQQEDSAVYLCASSLGVDRVREQYFGPGTRLTVT.

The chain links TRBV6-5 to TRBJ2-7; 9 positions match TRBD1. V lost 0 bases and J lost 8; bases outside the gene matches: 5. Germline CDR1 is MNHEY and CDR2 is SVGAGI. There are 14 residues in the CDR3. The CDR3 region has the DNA TGTGCCAGCAGTTACTCCGGGACAGGGAATAAGCAGTACTTC. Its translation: CASSYSGTGNKQYF.

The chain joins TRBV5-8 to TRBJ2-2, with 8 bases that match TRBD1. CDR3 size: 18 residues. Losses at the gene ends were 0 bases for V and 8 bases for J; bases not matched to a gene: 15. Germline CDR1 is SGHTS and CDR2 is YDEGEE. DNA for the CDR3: TGTGCCAGCAGCTTGGCGTCAGGGGGCCCCATACTCTATGGGGAGCTGTTTTTT. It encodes CASSLASGGPILYGELFF.

CDR3: CASSLGTSTNEQFF. The CDR3 DNA reads TGTGCCAGCAGCTTGGGGACTAGCACCAATGAGCAGTTCTTC. The genes are TRBV11-3 and TRBJ2-1; 9 bases line up with TRBD2. The CDR3 consists of 14 residues. V was clipped by 3 bases and J by 6 bases; unmatched bases: 3. Germline loops: CDR1 SGHNT, CDR2 YENEEA.